This T cell receptor (beta chain) was found in a study of blood T cell repertoires in COVID-19. Study background: T cells, B-cell-depleted T cells, or PBMCs provided the cDNA or gDNA that served as material.

CDR3 length equals 15 residues. V lost 5 bases, J lost 6 bases, and 12 bases stayed unmatched. Germline V gene data show CDR1 as SGHRS and CDR2 as YFSETQ. Using immunoSEQ multiplex PCR, the repertoire was profiled, and TCRdb retains in-frame clones only, with some absent. The data contain some 80,000 clones, around 88% of them singletons. This clone was found a few times. The sequencing sample was made of peripheral blood. The receptor was derived from a human donor in a cohort sampled during active COVID-19. This chain uses TRBV5-1 with TRBJ1-2, with 8 bases that match TRBD1. For the CDR3, the DNA is TGCGCCAGCAGTCGAGACAGGGGTATTTGGGATGGCTACACCTTC. This encodes CASSRDRGIWDGYTF. The full variable domain, rest sourced from reference TRBV5-1 and TRBJ1-2, is KAGVTQTPRYLIKTRGQQVTLSCSPISGHRSVSWYQQTPGQGLQFLFEYFSETQRNKGNFPGRFSGRQFSNSRSEMNVSTLELGDSALYLCASSRDRGIWDGYTFGSGTRLTVV.